Below, one TCR beta chain is given with its context. The data were taken from a study of blood T cell repertoires in COVID-19. In the study overall: Material from acute and convalescent COVID-19 was sourced from the United States, Italy and Spain. Sample material is recorded as cDNA or gDNA derived from T cells, B-cell-depleted T cells, or PBMCs.

Germline V gives CDR1 SGDLS, CDR2 YYNGEE. V gave up 4 bases and J gave up 8 bases; unmatched junction bases: 8. The CDR3 has 15 residues. Profiled with immunoSEQ multiplex PCR; TCRdb holds only in-frame clones, not every one. Of approximately 220,000 clones in the sample, more than 65% were seen once. This chain joins TRBV9 and TRBJ2-3, with 12 bases that match TRBD2. Sequenced sample: peripheral blood. This TCR came from a woman over 75 with acute or convalescent COVID-19. CDR3 amino acids: CASSTRTSGVITQYF. The CDR3 nucleotides read TGTGCCAGCAGCACCCGGACTAGCGGGGTGATTACGCAGTATTTT.